This passage covers 20 T cell receptor beta chains from one sample sequenced in a study of CD8+ T cells in alopecia areata. Reverse transcribed after extraction, RNA yielded cDNA as the sequencing template. Repertoires were generated with immunoSEQ multiplex PCR, while TCRdb's copy carries only in-frame clones and drops some. The repertoire consists of some 240,000 clones, with about 60% occurring once and the leading ten covering more than 0.4%. This specimen consisted of CD4+ T cells sorted from blood, obtained at week 0. Every receptor here comes from a human donor with alopecia areata.

The J gene is TRBJ1-3, the V gene TRBV30, with D possibly matching TRBD1 (5 bases). V was clipped by 4 bases and J by 2 bases, with 15 bases between them. Germline V gene sequence: CDR1 GTSNPN, CDR2 SVGIG (reference sequence). The CDR3 is 15 residues long. Here the CDR3 reads CAWINKGLPGNTIYF. The CDR3 bases are TGTGCCTGGATCAACAAGGGACTCCCTGGAAACACCATATATTTT.

The chain couples TRBV30 to TRBJ2-3, with TRBD1 as a possible D gene (6 bases). CDR3 size: 15 residues. In germline, CDR1 is GTSNPN, CDR2 SVGIG (reference sequence). Trimming pared 1 base from V and 0 bases from J, leaving 11 bases between. CDR3: CAWSAQGWSTDTQYF. Written as DNA, the CDR3 is TGTGCCTGGAGTGCACAGGGATGGAGCACAGATACGCAGTATTTT.

The chain carries TRBV4-2 and TRBJ1-1; 7 bases agree with TRBD1. The length of the CDR3 is 18 residues. Germline V lookup: CDR1 LGHNA, CDR2 YNFKEQ. V lost 4 bases and J lost 0; bases outside the gene matches: 14. CDR3 in amino acids: CASSPGQDLDGMNTEAFF. In DNA form, the CDR3 reads TGTGCCAGCAGCCCCGGACAGGATTTAGATGGGATGAACACTGAAGCTTTCTTT.

The chain employs TRBV27 and TRBJ2-7; D perhaps matches TRBD1 (6 bases). The V gene lost 8 bases and the J gene lost 0 bases, with 14 bases spanning the gap. Germline V gives CDR1 MNHEY, CDR2 SMNVEV (reference sequence). CDR3 length: 14 residues. CDR3: CASSQGRYSYEQYF. For the CDR3, the DNA is TGTGCCAGCTCCCAGGGGCGATACTCCTACGAGCAGTACTTC.

The CDR3 loop is CATSRGGVGEGNSPLHF. CDR3 nucleotides: TGTGCCACCAGCAGAGGAGGGGTTGGGGAAGGGAATTCACCCCTCCACTTT. This chain uses TRBV15 with TRBJ1-6; TRBD1 is a possible D gene (5 bases). Germline V gene sequence: CDR1 LNHNV, CDR2 YYDKDF (reference sequence). V was trimmed by 1 base and J by 7 bases, leaving 17 bases between them. This CDR3 is built from 17 residues.

V usage is TRBV25-1 and J usage is TRBJ1-2; D ambiguous. The CDR3 is 14 residues long. V was pared by 5 bases and J by 4 bases, with 14 bases between. From germline, CDR1 is MGHDK and CDR2 SYGVNS. CDR3 residues: CASSIPYRGYGYTF. CDR3 nucleotides: TGTGCCAGCAGTATTCCCTACCGAGGCTATGGCTACACCTTC.

The chain combines TRBV27 with TRBJ1-1, with 7 bases matching TRBD1. The CDR3 runs 15 residues. V shed 4 bases, J shed 0 bases, and the junction held 5 bases outside the gene matches. Germline V gene lookup returns CDR1 MNHEY and CDR2 SMNVEV (reference sequence). Written as DNA, the CDR3 is TGTGCCAGCAGTTCGATGGACAGGTTGAACACTGAAGCTTTCTTT. Protein sequence: CASSSMDRLNTEAFF.

The chain has TRBV29-1 and TRBJ2-7; no definite D call. V was clipped by 2 bases and J by 3 bases, with 11 bases between them. CDR1 is SQVTM and CDR2 is ANQGSEA in the germline V gene. This CDR3 contains 13 residues. CDR3 amino acids: CSVESFPGYEQYF. CDR3 nucleotides: TGCAGCGTTGAATCCTTTCCCGGCTACGAGCAGTACTTC.

As regards this clone: This sample also contains other DNA sequences that code for the same CDR3. The chain combines TRBV29-1 with TRBJ2-1; 8 nucleotides align to TRBD2. J gave up 8 bases and V 7 bases, and 10 bases lay outside the gene matches. Germline V gene sequence: CDR1 SQVTM, CDR2 ANQGSEA. The CDR3 runs to 13 residues. The CDR3 loop is CSAGSGSPYEQFF. DNA of the CDR3: TGCAGCGCCGGCAGCGGGAGTCCGTATGAGCAGTTCTTC.

In its sample, this clone was seen a few times. The V and J genes are TRBV20-1 and TRBJ2-7; 7 bases are a match to TRBD1. The CDR3 loop spans 11 amino acids. J gave up 7 bases and V 8 bases, and 8 bases lay outside the gene matches. Germline CDR1 reads DFQATT; CDR2 reads SNEGSKA (reference sequence). CDR3 sequence reads: CSFKTGREQYF. The CDR3 nucleotides read TGCAGTTTCAAGACAGGGCGGGAGCAGTACTTC.

This clone was seen a few times. V usage is TRBV6-1 and J usage is TRBJ2-7; weak D call: TRBD1 (6 bases). CDR3 length: 15 residues. V lost 8 bases, J lost 1 base, and 18 bases lay in between. Germline V gives CDR1 MNHNS, CDR2 SASEGT. In nucleotides, the CDR3 is TGTGCCAGCCTGAGACAGGCTGGGGAGTCCTACGAGCAGTACTTC. Protein product: CASLRQAGESYEQYF.

The rearrangement uses TRBV29-1 and TRBJ1-1, with D perhaps matching TRBD1 (5 bases). Germline V gene lookup returns CDR1 SQVTM and CDR2 ANQGSEA. The length of the CDR3 is 13 residues. Trimming took 7 bases from V and 1 from J, leaving 13 bases between them. As DNA, the CDR3 is TGCAGCGGGACGGGAGGGACGAACACTGAAGCTTTCTTT. Protein: CSGTGGTNTEAFF.

The gene calls are TRBV30 and TRBJ1-1; possibly TRBD1 for D (5 bases). V dropped 0 bases and J dropped 2 bases, with 10 bases sitting between them. CDR1 and CDR2 (germline): GTSNPN, SVGIG (reference sequence). The CDR3 loop spans 14 amino acids. The CDR3 spells CAWSVGALNTEAFF. As DNA, the CDR3 is TGTGCCTGGAGTGTAGGGGCTCTAAACACTGAAGCTTTCTTT.

The chain is built from TRBV19 and TRBJ2-3; 9 nucleotides align to TRBD2. V was pared by 3 bases and J by 1 base, with 5 bases of the junction left unmatched. The CDR3 runs 16 residues. Looked up from germline, CDR1 is LNHDA and CDR2 is SQIVND (reference sequence). The CDR3 DNA reads as TGTGCCAGTAGTATTACGCGGGGGGGACGCACAGATACGCAGTATTTT. It is translated as CASSITRGGRTDTQYF.

The V gene is TRBV30, the J gene TRBJ1-1, with D maybe TRBD1 (6 bases). The CDR3 is made up of 13 amino acids. Germline assignment: CDR1 GTSNPN and CDR2 SVGIG (reference sequence). V lost 4 bases, J lost 5 bases, and 14 bases lay in between. The CDR3 loop reads CAWMRPGVTEAFF. CDR3 nucleotide sequence: TGTGCCTGGATGAGACCAGGGGTGACTGAAGCTTTCTTT.

This chain connects TRBV30 to TRBJ2-2, with 7 bases lining up with TRBD1. V trimming: 1 base; J trimming: 5 bases; junction bases outside the gene matches: 13. Germline lookup yields CDR1 GTSNPN and CDR2 SVGIG (reference sequence). This CDR3 has 17 residues. This CDR3 is CAWSGLDRASGTGELFF. In DNA, the CDR3 is TGTGCCTGGAGTGGCCTCGACAGGGCCTCAGGAACCGGGGAGCTGTTTTTT.

V and J are TRBV7-9 and TRBJ2-4; 9 bases agree with TRBD1. This CDR3 has 14 residues. V shed 5 bases and J 8 bases; nucleotides not matched to a gene: 7. Per the germline V gene, CDR1 is SEHNR and CDR2 is FQNEAQ (reference sequence). This chain's CDR3 is CASSEGQGSDIQYF. The CDR3 region has the DNA TGTGCCAGCAGCGAGGGACAGGGTAGTGACATTCAGTACTTC.

The chain has TRBV4-1 and TRBJ2-7; D uncertain. The V end lost 4 bases, the J end lost 4 bases, and 20 bases lay between the germline ends. CDR1 is MGHRA, CDR2 YSYEKL, per germline. The CDR3 sequence is 16 residues long. The CDR3 spells CASSRLDLPGAYEQYF. Here the CDR3 DNA reads TGCGCCAGCAGCCGCCTGGACCTACCCGGCGCTTACGAGCAGTACTTC.

The chain employs TRBV10-1 and TRBJ2-5; 11 bases are shared with TRBD2. Germline CDR1 WNHNN, CDR2 SYGVQD (reference sequence). Trimming at V came to 3 bases and at J to 2 bases, leaving 5 bases not matched to a gene. CDR3 length equals 16 residues. CDR3 sequence (DNA): TGCGCCAGCAGTGACCCCGGGACTAGCGGTCAAGAGACCCAGTACTTC. Encoded protein: CASSDPGTSGQETQYF.

There are a few counts of this clone. The rearrangement joins TRBV5-1 to TRBJ1-4; D is possibly TRBD1 (6 bases). The germline gives CDR1 SGHRS, CDR2 YFSETQ. V was cut by 3 bases and J by 3 bases, with 15 bases left in between. There are 16 residues in the CDR3. The CDR3 sequence: CASSSGGLLSNEKLFF. The DNA for the CDR3 is TGCGCCAGCAGCTCGGGGGGGCTGTTATCTAATGAAAAACTGTTTTTT.